The entry below describes one TCR beta chain. Libraries were prepared by immunoSEQ multiplex PCR; TCRdb keeps only in-frame clonotypes and omits some of them. The sample lists over 80,000 clones; about nine tenths were seen once. Germline CDR1 reads MGHRA; CDR2 reads YSYEKL. The CDR3 contains 14 residues. Trimming removed 1 base from V and 7 bases from J, with 10 bases in between. These data belong to a study of OX40 agonist ivuxolimab in advanced cancers. This chain joins TRBV4-1 and TRBJ2-2, with a possible D match to TRBD1 (6 bases). This receptor was taken from an adult with an advanced solid tumor such as melanoma, head and neck, liver or kidney cancer. Sequenced here: CD4+ or CD8+ T cells sorted from blood, sampled in a trial of the OX40 agonist ivuxolimab. The CDR3 reads CASSQVQGGGELFF. The CDR3, as DNA: TGCGCCAGCAGCCAAGTTCAAGGGGGCGGGGAGCTGTTTTTT.